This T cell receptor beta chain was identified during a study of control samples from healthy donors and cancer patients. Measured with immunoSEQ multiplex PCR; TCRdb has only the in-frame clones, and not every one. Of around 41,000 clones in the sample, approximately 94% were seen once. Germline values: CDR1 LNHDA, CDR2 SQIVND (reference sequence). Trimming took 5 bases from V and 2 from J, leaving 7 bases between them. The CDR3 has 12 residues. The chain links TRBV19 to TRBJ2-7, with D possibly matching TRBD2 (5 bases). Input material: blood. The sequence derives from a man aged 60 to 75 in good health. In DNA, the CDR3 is TGTGCCAGTAGTGGGAGAACCTACGAGCAGTACTTC. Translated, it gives CASSGRTYEQYF.